This TCR beta chain was recorded in a study of blood T cell repertoires in COVID-19. Overall study context: Donors in the United States, Italy and Spain gave samples during acute or convalescent COVID-19. PBMCs, B-cell-depleted T cells, or T cells were the source of the cDNA or gDNA that made up the material.

The CDR3 extends over 17 amino acids. V trimming: 0 bases; J trimming: 2 bases; junction bases outside the gene matches: 10. The germline V gene encodes CDR1 SGHVS and CDR2 FNYEAQ. Assay: immunoSEQ multiplex PCR; the TCRdb copy retains only in-frame clones and omits some. The data hold about 98,000 clones, with about nine tenths observed a single time. This clonotype originated in a woman aged 45 to 65 with COVID-19, enrolled during active disease. The chain uses TRBV7-6 and TRBJ2-7; 7 positions agree with TRBD1. The sequencing sample was made of peripheral blood. The DNA for the CDR3 is TGTGCCAGCAGCTTAGCCCTCGCGAGGGGGCAACCCTACGAGCAGTACTTC. Translation: CASSLALARGQPYEQYF.